A single sample is the source of the 17 T cell receptor beta chains below, sequenced in a study of T cell repertoires in cytomegalovirus infection. Which antigens these TCRs recognize remains unknown. TCRdb fed the reads into MiXCR, producing one record per CDR3 protein. Of about a million distinct CDR3 sequences listed, roughly 31% are singletons. The material was cultured CD8+ T cells from PBMCs, obtained from culture after CMV antigen stimulation. The receptors were gathered from a human donor in good health (CMV status not recorded). Some clones in this sample may be carry-over from other donors' samples.

This clonotype has just a few counts. DNA for the CDR3: TGCGCCAGCAGCCAAGAAGTAGGAGTAACTCAGCCCCAGCATTTT. It encodes CASSQEVGVTQPQHF. The rearrangement uses TRBV4-1 and TRBJ1-5; D is ambiguous. Germline-derived CDR1 and CDR2 are MGHRA and YSYEKL. The CDR3 contains 15 residues. V lost 0 bases, J lost 6 bases, and 12 bases lay in between.

This clonotype was observed a few times. The chain links TRBV29-1 to TRBJ1-1; weak D call: TRBD1 (5 bases). Germline assignment: CDR1 SQVTM and CDR2 ANQGSEA. This CDR3 spans 13 amino acids. V lost 2 bases and J 2 bases, leaving 9 bases between the germline ends. Written as DNA, the CDR3 is TGCAGCGTTGAACTCCGGGACAACACTGAAGCTTTCTTT. Translation gives CSVELRDNTEAFF.

Many counts were recorded for this clonotype. The chain couples TRBV6-5 to TRBJ2-7, with D tentatively TRBD1 or TRBD2 (6 bases each). Germline-derived CDR1 and CDR2 are MNHEY and SVGAGI. CDR3 length: 15 amino acids. The V end lost 0 bases, the J end lost 5 bases, and 14 bases lay between the germline ends. Here the CDR3 reads CASSYSYGGADEQYV. The CDR3 nucleotides read TGTGCCAGCAGTTACTCTTACGGGGGCGCGGACGAGCAGTACGTC.

V is TRBV29-1 and J is TRBJ2-3, with a weak D call TRBD1 (6 bases). The CDR3 spans 14 residues. Germline V CDR1 and CDR2: SQVTM, ANQGSEA. Trimming took 3 bases from V and 3 from J, leaving 13 bases between them. CDR3: CSVDPRGRTDTQYF. The CDR3, as DNA: TGCAGCGTTGACCCCAGGGGAAGAACAGATACGCAGTATTTT.

In its sample, this clonotype was seen a few times. The J gene is TRBJ1-5, the V gene TRBV7-9, with D unresolved. Germline V gene lookup returns CDR1 SEHNR and CDR2 FQNEAQ (reference sequence). Trimming cost V 5 bases and J 3 bases, with 11 bases left between them. The length of the CDR3 is 14 residues. DNA for the CDR3: TGTGCCAGCAGCCTCCGTGAGGACAATCAGCCCCAGCATTTT. It yields the protein CASSLREDNQPQHF.

This clonotype showed up just a few times. The rearrangement joins TRBV2 to TRBJ1-2; no definite D call. Trimming removed 3 bases from V and 7 bases from J, with 9 bases in between. The CDR3 spans 12 residues. Germline V CDR1 and CDR2: SNHLY, FYNNEI. CDR3 bases: TGTGCCAGCAGTGAGATAGTACGTGGCTACACCTTC. This translates into CASSEIVRGYTF.

The genes are TRBV19 and TRBJ1-2, with 9 bases lining up with TRBD1. The V gene end was trimmed by 6 bases and the J gene end by 4 bases; junction bases not matched to a gene: 6. The CDR3 is made up of 14 amino acids. Germline CDR1 reads LNHDA; CDR2 reads SQIVND (reference sequence). CDR3 in amino acids: CASRRTGEGYGYTF. The CDR3 region has the DNA TGTGCCAGTAGAAGGACAGGGGAAGGCTATGGCTACACCTTC.

The chain combines TRBV19 with TRBJ2-7; D uncertain. V gave up 10 bases and J gave up 3 bases, with 10 bases separating them. CDR1 is LNHDA, CDR2 SQIVND, per germline (reference sequence). This CDR3 region has 11 residues. The CDR3 DNA reads TGTGCCACTACCGACCTCTACGAGCAGTACTTC. Residues: CATTDLYEQYF.

This clonotype was detected only a few times. The chain uses TRBV12-3 or TRBV12-4 and TRBJ1-1; D possibly corresponds to TRBD1 (5 bases). The CDR3 contains 13 residues. Trimming pared 6 bases from V and 3 bases from J, leaving 11 bases between. The CDR3 protein is CASSRDSYTEAFF. CDR3 DNA sequence: TGTGCCAGCAGCCGGGACTCCTACACTGAAGCTTTCTTT.

The gene calls are TRBV12-3 or TRBV12-4 and TRBJ1-2, with D tentatively TRBD1 (5 bases). The CDR3 consists of 15 residues. Trimming took off 4 bases at V and 5 bases at J, with 17 bases between the two ends. The CDR3 region has the DNA TGTGCCAGCAGTTCTTCCGGGACCACACTATATGGCTACACCTTC. Its translation: CASSSSGTTLYGYTF.

CDR3 DNA sequence: TGTGCCAGCGGCGGCTTCGGAACAGATACGCAGTATTTT. Encoded protein: CASGGFGTDTQYF. This chain links TRBV6-5 with TRBJ2-3; D not certain. The germline V and J ends were trimmed by 8 bases and 3 bases, with 12 bases remaining between them. The CDR3 sequence is 13 residues long. Germline CDR1 MNHEY, CDR2 SVGAGI.

The genes are TRBV7-6 and TRBJ2-7; unclear D gene. Germline CDR1 SGHVS, CDR2 FNYEAQ. Trimming pared 5 bases from V and 2 bases from J, leaving 7 bases between. CDR3 length: 12 residues. Written as DNA, the CDR3 is TGTGCCAGCAGCCCTTGGCCCTACGAGCAGTACTTC. Translated: CASSPWPYEQYF.

The V and J genes are TRBV27 and TRBJ2-2, with no clear D. Trimming left V 4 bases short and J 5 bases short, with 14 bases between. This CDR3 spans 15 amino acids. Germline V lookup: CDR1 MNHEY, CDR2 SMNVEV (reference sequence). CDR3 nucleotides: TGTGCCAGCAGTTGGTCAGCCCGTTTTACCGGGGAGCTGTTTTTT. Translation gives CASSWSARFTGELFF.

CDR3 protein: CASGFWTGDRETQYF. The CDR3 bases are TGTGCTAGTGGTTTTTGGACAGGGGATCGAGAGACCCAGTACTTC. This chain joins TRBV12-5 and TRBJ2-5; 9 bases map to TRBD1. CDR3 size: 15 residues. Trimming took 3 bases from V and 4 from J; bases not matched to a gene: 6. Germline values: CDR1 LGHNT, CDR2 FRNRAP.

This clonotype came up a few times. The chain joins TRBV4-1 to TRBJ1-2; D unresolved. Trimming pared 1 base from V and 0 bases from J, leaving 6 bases between. In germline, CDR1 is MGHRA, CDR2 YSYEKL. CDR3 size: 14 residues. The CDR3 DNA sequence: TGCGCCAGCAGCCAAGGGAGTCCTAACTATGGCTACACCTTC. Translating it yields CASSQGSPNYGYTF.

The chain couples TRBV6-2 or TRBV6-3 to TRBJ1-1, with 7 bases matching TRBD1. The CDR3 spans 18 residues. The V and J ends lost 5 bases and 4 bases, in that order; junction bases with no gene match: 19. CDR1 is MNHEY and CDR2 is SVGEGT in the germline V gene. This CDR3 is CASSRSGQEKGVVTEAFF. DNA for the CDR3: TGTGCCAGCAGTAGATCTGGACAGGAGAAAGGGGTGGTCACTGAAGCTTTCTTT.

The rearrangement joins TRBV15 to TRBJ2-1, with TRBD2 matching over 7 bases. V lost 6 bases to trimming and J lost 10 bases; unmatched junction nucleotides: 6. Germline CDR1 and CDR2: LNHNV and YYDKDF (reference sequence). The CDR3 loop spans 12 amino acids. The CDR3 DNA follows: TGTGCCACCAGTAAGGGGAGGGAGGAGCAGTTCTTC. Amino acid sequence: CATSKGREEQFF.